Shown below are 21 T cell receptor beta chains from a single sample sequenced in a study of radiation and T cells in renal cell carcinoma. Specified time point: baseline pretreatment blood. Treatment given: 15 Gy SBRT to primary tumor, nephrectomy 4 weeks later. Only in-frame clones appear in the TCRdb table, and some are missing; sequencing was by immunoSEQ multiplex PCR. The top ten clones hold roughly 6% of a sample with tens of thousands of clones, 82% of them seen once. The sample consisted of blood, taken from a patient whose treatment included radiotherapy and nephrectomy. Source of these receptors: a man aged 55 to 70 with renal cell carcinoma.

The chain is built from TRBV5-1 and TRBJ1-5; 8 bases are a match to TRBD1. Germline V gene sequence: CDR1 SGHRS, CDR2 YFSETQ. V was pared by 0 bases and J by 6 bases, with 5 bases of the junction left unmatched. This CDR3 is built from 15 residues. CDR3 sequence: CASSLDPGGRQPQHF. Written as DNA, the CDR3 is TGCGCCAGCAGCTTGGACCCAGGGGGCCGTCAGCCCCAGCATTTT.

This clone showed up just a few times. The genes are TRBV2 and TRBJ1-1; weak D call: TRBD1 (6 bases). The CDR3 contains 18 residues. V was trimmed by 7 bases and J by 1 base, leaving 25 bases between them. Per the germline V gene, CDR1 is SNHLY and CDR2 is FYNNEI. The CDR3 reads CASTRFRDTRLSNTEAFF. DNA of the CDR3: TGTGCCAGCACCAGATTCCGGGACACCCGCCTCTCGAACACTGAAGCTTTCTTT.

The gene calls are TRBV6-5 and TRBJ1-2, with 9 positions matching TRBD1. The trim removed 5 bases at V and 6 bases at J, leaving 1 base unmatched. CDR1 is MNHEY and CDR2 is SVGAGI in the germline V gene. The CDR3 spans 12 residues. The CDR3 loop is CASSRQGDGYTF. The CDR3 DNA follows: TGTGCCAGCAGTAGACAGGGGGATGGCTACACCTTC.

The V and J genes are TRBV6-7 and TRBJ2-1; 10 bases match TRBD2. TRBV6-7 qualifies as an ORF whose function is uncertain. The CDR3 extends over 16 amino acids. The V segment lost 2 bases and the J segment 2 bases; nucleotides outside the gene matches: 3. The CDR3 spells CASSYRTSGTYNEQFF. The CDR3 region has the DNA TGTGCCAGCAGTTACCGGACTAGCGGTACCTACAATGAGCAGTTCTTC.

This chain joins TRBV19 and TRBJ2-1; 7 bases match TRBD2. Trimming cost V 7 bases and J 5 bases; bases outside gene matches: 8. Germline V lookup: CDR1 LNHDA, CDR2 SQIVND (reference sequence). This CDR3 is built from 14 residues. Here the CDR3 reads CASTNGRIHNEQFF. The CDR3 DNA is TGTGCCAGTACTAACGGGAGGATCCACAATGAGCAGTTCTTC.

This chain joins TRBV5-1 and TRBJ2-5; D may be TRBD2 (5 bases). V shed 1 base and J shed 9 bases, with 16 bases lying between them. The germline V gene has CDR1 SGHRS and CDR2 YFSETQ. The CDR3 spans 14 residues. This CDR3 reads CASSLFSGEWAQYF. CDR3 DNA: TGCGCCAGCAGCTTGTTTTCCGGGGAGTGGGCCCAGTACTTC. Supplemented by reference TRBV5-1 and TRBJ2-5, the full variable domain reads KAGVTQTPRYLIKTRGQQVTLSCSPISGHRSVSWYQQTPGQGLQFLFEYFSETQRNKGNFPGRFSGRQFSNSRSEMNVSTLELGDSALYLCASSLFSGEWAQYFGPGTRLLVL.

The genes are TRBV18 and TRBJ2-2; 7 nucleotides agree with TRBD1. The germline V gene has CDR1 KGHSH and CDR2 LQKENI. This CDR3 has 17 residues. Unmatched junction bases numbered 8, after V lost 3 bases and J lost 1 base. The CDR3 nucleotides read TGTGCCAGCTCACCCGCCCCCGGGACAGAGAACACCGGGGAGCTGTTTTTT. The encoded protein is CASSPAPGTENTGELFF.

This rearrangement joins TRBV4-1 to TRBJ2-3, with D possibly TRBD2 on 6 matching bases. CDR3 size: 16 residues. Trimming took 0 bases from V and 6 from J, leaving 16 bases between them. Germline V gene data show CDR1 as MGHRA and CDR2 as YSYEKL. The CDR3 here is CASSQEGAGRSDTQYF. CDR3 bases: TGCGCCAGCAGCCAAGAAGGAGCGGGCCGGTCGGATACGCAGTATTTT.

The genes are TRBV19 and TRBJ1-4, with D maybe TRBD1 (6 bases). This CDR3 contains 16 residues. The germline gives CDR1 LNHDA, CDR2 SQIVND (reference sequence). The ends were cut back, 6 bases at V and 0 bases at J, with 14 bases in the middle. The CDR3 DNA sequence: TGTGCCAGTAGCCAGACAGGAGTTGCAACTAATGAAAAACTGTTTTTT. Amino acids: CASSQTGVATNEKLFF.

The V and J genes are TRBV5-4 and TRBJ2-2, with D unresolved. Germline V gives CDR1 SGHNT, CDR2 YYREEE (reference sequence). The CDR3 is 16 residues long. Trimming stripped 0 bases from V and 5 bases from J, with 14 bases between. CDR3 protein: CASSLDIDVGTGELFF. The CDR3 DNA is TGTGCCAGCAGCTTGGACATCGATGTAGGGACCGGGGAGCTGTTTTTT.

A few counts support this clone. The CDR3 reads CASSLLATNEKLFF. The CDR3, as DNA: TGTGCCAGTAGCCTCCTTGCAACTAATGAAAAACTGTTTTTT. The J gene is TRBJ1-4, the V gene TRBV19; the D is unclear. Trimming pared 6 bases from V and 0 bases from J, leaving 8 bases between. CDR3 size: 14 residues. Germline CDR1 LNHDA, CDR2 SQIVND (reference sequence).

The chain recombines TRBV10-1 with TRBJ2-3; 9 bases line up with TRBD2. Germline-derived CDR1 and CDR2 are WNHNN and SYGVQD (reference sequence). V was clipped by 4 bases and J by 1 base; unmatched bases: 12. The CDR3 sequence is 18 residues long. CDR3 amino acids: CASSVGAGGGFGTDTQYF. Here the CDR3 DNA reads TGCGCCAGCAGTGTCGGAGCGGGAGGTGGTTTTGGCACAGATACGCAGTATTTT.

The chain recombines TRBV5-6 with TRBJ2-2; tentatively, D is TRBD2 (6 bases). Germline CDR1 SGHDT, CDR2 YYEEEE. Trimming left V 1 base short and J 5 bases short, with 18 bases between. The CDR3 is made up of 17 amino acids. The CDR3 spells CASSLRRDSGRTGELFF. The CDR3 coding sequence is TGTGCCAGCAGCTTGCGGCGGGACTCCGGACGGACCGGGGAGCTGTTTTTT.

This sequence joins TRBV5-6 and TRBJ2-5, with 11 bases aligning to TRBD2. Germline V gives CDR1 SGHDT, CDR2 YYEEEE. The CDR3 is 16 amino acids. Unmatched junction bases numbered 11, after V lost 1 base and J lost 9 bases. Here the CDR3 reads CASSLFRTSGWWAQYF. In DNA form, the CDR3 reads TGTGCCAGCAGCTTGTTCAGGACTAGCGGGTGGTGGGCCCAGTACTTC. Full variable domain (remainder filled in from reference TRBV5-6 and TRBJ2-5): DAGVTQSPTHLIKTRGQQVTLRCSPKSGHDTVSWYQQALGQGPQFIFQYYEEEERQRGNFPDRFSGHQFPNYSSELNVNALLLGDSALYLCASSLFRTSGWWAQYFGPGTRLLVL.

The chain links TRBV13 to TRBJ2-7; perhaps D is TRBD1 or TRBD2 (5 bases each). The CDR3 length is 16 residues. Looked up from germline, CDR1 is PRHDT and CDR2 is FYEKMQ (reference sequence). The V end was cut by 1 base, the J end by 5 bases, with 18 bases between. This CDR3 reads CASSLAAFGGSNEQYF. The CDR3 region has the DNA TGTGCCAGCAGCTTAGCGGCGTTTGGGGGATCTAACGAGCAGTACTTC.

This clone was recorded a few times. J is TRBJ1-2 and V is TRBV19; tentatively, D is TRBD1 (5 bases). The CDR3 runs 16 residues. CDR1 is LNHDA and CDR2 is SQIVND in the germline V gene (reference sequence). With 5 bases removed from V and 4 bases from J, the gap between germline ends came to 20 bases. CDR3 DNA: TGTGCCAGTAGTCCAGTCCAGGGCAGGGACGGCTATGGCTACACCTTC. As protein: CASSPVQGRDGYGYTF.

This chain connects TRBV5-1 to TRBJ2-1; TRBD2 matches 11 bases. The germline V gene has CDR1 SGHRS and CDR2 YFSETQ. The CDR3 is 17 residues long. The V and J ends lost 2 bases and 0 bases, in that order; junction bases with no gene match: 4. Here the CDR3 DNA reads TGCGCCAGCAGCTTAATAGCGGGAGGGAGCTCCTACAATGAGCAGTTCTTC. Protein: CASSLIAGGSSYNEQFF.

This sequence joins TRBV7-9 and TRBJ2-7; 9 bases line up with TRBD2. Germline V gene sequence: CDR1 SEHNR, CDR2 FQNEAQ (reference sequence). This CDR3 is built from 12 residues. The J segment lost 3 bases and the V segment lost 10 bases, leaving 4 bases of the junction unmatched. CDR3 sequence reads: CATVAGDYEQYF. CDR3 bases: TGTGCCACCGTAGCGGGAGACTACGAGCAGTACTTC.

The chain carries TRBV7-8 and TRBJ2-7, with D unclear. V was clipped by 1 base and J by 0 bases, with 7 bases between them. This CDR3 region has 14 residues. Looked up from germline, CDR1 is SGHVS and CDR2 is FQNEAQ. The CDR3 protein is CASSLGAASYEQYF. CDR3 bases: TGTGCCAGCAGCTTAGGGGCCGCCTCCTACGAGCAGTACTTC.

The CDR3 DNA reads as TGTGCCAGCAGCTTCAGGGGGAGGAGGGAAAAACTGTTTTTT. It encodes CASSFRGRREKLFF. The chain joins TRBV5-6 to TRBJ1-4, with TRBD1 matching over 7 bases. The CDR3 covers 14 residues. V was pared by 2 bases and J by 8 bases, with 6 bases of the junction left unmatched. Germline CDR1 reads SGHDT; CDR2 reads YYEEEE.

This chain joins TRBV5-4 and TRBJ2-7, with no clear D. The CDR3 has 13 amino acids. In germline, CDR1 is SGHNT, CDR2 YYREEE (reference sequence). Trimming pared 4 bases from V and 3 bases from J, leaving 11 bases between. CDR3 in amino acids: CASSDHFDYEQYF. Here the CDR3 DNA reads TGTGCCAGCAGCGACCACTTCGACTACGAGCAGTACTTC.